A single sample is the source of the 27 T cell receptor beta chains below, sequenced in a study of blood T cell repertoires in COVID-19. Sequenced by immunoSEQ multiplex PCR; TCRdb stores in-frame clones only, minus some. The sample includes 55,000 to 70,000 clones, 90% to 95% of them seen just once. Sequencing used peripheral blood. These receptor sequences come from a man in his forties with COVID-19, enrolled during active disease.

The table lists this clone with a count of one. The chain uses TRBV2 and TRBJ1-2; 7 positions match TRBD1. V trimming: 2 bases; J trimming: 4 bases; junction bases outside the gene matches: 4. Germline V CDR1 and CDR2: SNHLY, FYNNEI. The CDR3 loop spans 14 amino acids. CDR3 DNA: TGTGCCAGCAGTGAATATGCAGGGGGCTATGGCTACACCTTC. It specifies CASSEYAGGYGYTF.

This chain uses TRBV5-4 with TRBJ1-1, with D maybe TRBD1 (5 bases). Trimming left V 1 base short and J 3 bases short, with 7 bases between. This CDR3 comprises 13 residues. From germline, CDR1 is SGHNT and CDR2 YYREEE (reference sequence). The CDR3 nucleotides read TGTGCCAGCAGCTTGAGGGGTTACACTGAAGCTTTCTTT. Encoded protein: CASSLRGYTEAFF.

DNA for the CDR3: TGTGCCAGCAGCCCGGACAGGGGACAAGAGACCCAGTACTTC. Protein: CASSPDRGQETQYF. V usage is TRBV5-4 and J usage is TRBJ2-5, with 9 bases that match TRBD1. The CDR3 totals 14 residues. V lost 4 bases, J lost 2 bases, and 3 bases stayed unmatched. Germline values: CDR1 SGHNT, CDR2 YYREEE (reference sequence).

In its sample, this clone was seen once. The gene calls are TRBV6-5 and TRBJ2-3; 7 bases are a match to TRBD1. V gave up 2 bases and J gave up 0 bases; unmatched junction bases: 5. The germline V gene encodes CDR1 MNHEY and CDR2 SVGAGI. This CDR3 comprises 16 residues. Written as DNA, the CDR3 is TGTGCCAGCAGTTACCGGACAGGTACTAGCACAGATACGCAGTATTTT. This sequence encodes CASSYRTGTSTDTQYF.

This sequence joins TRBV2 and TRBJ2-5, with 12 bases lining up with TRBD2. CDR1 SNHLY and CDR2 FYNNEI come from the germline V gene. The CDR3 has 12 amino acids. CDR3 sequence: CTTSGGQETQYF. CDR3 DNA: TGTACGACTAGCGGGGGCCAAGAGACCCAGTACTTC.

The chain combines TRBV28 with TRBJ1-1; a weak D match, TRBD1 (6 bases). The CDR3 sequence is 14 residues long. Germline CDR1 is MDHEN and CDR2 is SYDVKM. Trimming shortened V by 6 bases and J by 2 bases, and 13 bases separated the two germline ends. The DNA for the CDR3 is TGTGCCAGCAGAACCACAGGGAGAAACACTGAAGCTTTCTTT. Translation: CASRTTGRNTEAFF.

The chain has TRBV29-1 and TRBJ2-1; 11 bases are a match to TRBD2. Germline-derived CDR1 and CDR2 are SQVTM and ANQGSEA. CDR3 length: 13 residues. Trimming cost V 8 bases and J 6 bases; bases outside gene matches: 6. Written as DNA, the CDR3 is TGCAGCCTTAGCGGGGGGGCCGGCAATGAGCAGTTCTTC. This gives the protein CSLSGGAGNEQFF.

This chain joins TRBV7-9 and TRBJ1-1; D is perhaps TRBD1 (5 bases). CDR3 length: 14 residues. CDR1 SEHNR and CDR2 FQNEAQ come from the germline V gene (reference sequence). V was clipped by 4 bases and J by 0 bases, with 9 bases between them. The DNA for the CDR3 is TGTGCCAGCAGCTCTGACAGCATGAACACTGAAGCTTTCTTT. The encoded protein is CASSSDSMNTEAFF.

The chain links TRBV5-1 to TRBJ1-3, with a weak D call TRBD1 (6 bases). This CDR3 is built from 17 residues. Germline CDR1 is SGHRS and CDR2 is YFSETQ. The V and J ends lost 4 bases and 0 bases respectively, with 17 bases between them. The CDR3 DNA sequence: TGCGCCAGCAGCCAGGCGACAGGACCTTTCTCTGGAAACACCATATATTTT. It yields the protein CASSQATGPFSGNTIYF.

The chain carries TRBV7-6 and TRBJ2-1, with TRBD2 identical over 12 bases. This CDR3 has 15 amino acids. Germline V gene lookup returns CDR1 SGHVS and CDR2 FNYEAQ. The ends lost 4 bases at V and 9 bases at J; junction bases unmatched: 7. CDR3 region: CASSYLAGGPIEQFF. CDR3 DNA sequence: TGTGCCAGCAGCTATCTAGCGGGGGGGCCGATTGAGCAGTTCTTC.

The rearrangement uses TRBV7-2 and TRBJ1-1; D unclear. V lost 1 base and J lost 6, with 9 bases in between. This CDR3 is 13 amino acids long. From germline, CDR1 is SGHTA and CDR2 FQGNSA. The DNA of the CDR3 is TGTGCCAGCAGCTTAGAATCCCGGGCTGAAGCTTTCTTT. Protein sequence: CASSLESRAEAFF.

CDR3 amino acids: CASSYSLNGETEAFF. Written as DNA, the CDR3 is TGTGCCAGCAGTTACTCCCTAAACGGGGAAACTGAAGCTTTCTTT. This chain uses TRBV6-5 with TRBJ1-1; no clear D. Germline V gene data show CDR1 as MNHEY and CDR2 as SVGAGI. The CDR3 is 15 amino acids. The ends were cut back, 0 bases at V and 5 bases at J, with 13 bases in the middle.

This clone was counted only a few times. This chain connects TRBV5-5 to TRBJ1-6; D unclear. The V gene's germline CDR1 is SGHKS and CDR2 YYEKEE (reference sequence). CDR3 length equals 13 residues. V was pared by 1 base and J by 8 bases, with 7 bases between. The CDR3 coding sequence is TGTGCCAGCAGCTTGCGGGGTGATTCACCCCTCCACTTT. Translation: CASSLRGDSPLHF.

This clone was detected once. The V and J genes are TRBV6-5 and TRBJ1-2, with a tentative D call TRBD1 (6 bases). The V end lost 2 bases, the J end lost 0 bases, and 13 bases lay between the germline ends. The CDR3 is 16 residues long. CDR1 is MNHEY and CDR2 is SVGAGI in the germline V gene. This CDR3 reads CASSYAQGPANYGYTF. For the CDR3, the DNA is TGTGCCAGCAGTTACGCACAGGGACCAGCTAACTATGGCTACACCTTC.

The gene calls are TRBV27 and TRBJ2-1, with D tentatively TRBD2 (6 bases). This CDR3 has 14 residues. Trimming stripped 6 bases from V and 7 bases from J, with 16 bases between. CDR1 is MNHEY and CDR2 is SMNVEV in the germline V gene (reference sequence). The DNA of the CDR3 is TGTGCCAGCAGCCGCGGGACGGTGGGGAATGAGCAGTTCTTC. Translated, it gives CASSRGTVGNEQFF.

V and J are TRBV2 and TRBJ1-1; TRBD1 matches at 8 bases. The germline V gene encodes CDR1 SNHLY and CDR2 FYNNEI. This CDR3 is built from 16 residues. V trimming: 3 bases; J trimming: 0 bases; junction bases outside the gene matches: 6. This chain's CDR3 is CASSEAGGRMNTEAFF. In nucleotides, the CDR3 is TGTGCCAGCAGTGAGGCAGGGGGCAGGATGAACACTGAAGCTTTCTTT.

The chain recombines TRBV11-2 with TRBJ1-5; D is ambiguous. CDR3 length: 13 amino acids. Germline values: CDR1 SGHAT, CDR2 FQNNGV. V was shortened by 4 bases and J by 5 bases, with 9 bases between the two germline ends. This CDR3 is CASSSQRDQPQHF. The CDR3 bases are TGTGCCAGCAGCTCTCAGAGGGATCAGCCCCAGCATTTT. The entire variable domain, with the rest obtained from reference TRBV11-2 and TRBJ1-5, is as follows: EAGVAQSPRYKIIEKRQSVAFWCNPISGHATLYWYQQILGQGPKLLIQFQNNGVVDDSQLPKDRFSAERLKGVDSTLKIQPAKLEDSAVYLCASSSQRDQPQHFGDGTRLSIL.

The chain joins TRBV5-1 to TRBJ2-1; TRBD1 matches 7 bases. The germline CDR1 and CDR2 sequences are SGHRS and YFSETQ. The CDR3 extends over 15 amino acids. Trimming cost V 7 bases and J 5 bases; bases outside gene matches: 12. CDR3 sequence reads: CASRPTGASHNEQFF. Here the CDR3 DNA reads TGCGCCAGCCGTCCCACAGGGGCGTCACACAATGAGCAGTTCTTC.

V gene TRBV7-7 combines with J gene TRBJ2-1, with TRBD1 matching 7 bases. With V trimmed by 1 base and J by 4 bases, 4 bases remained unmatched. The CDR3 runs 15 residues. Per germline, CDR1 SSHAT and CDR2 FNYEAQ (reference sequence). The CDR3 sequence: CASSLGRGQYNEQFF. The DNA of the CDR3 is TGTGCCAGCAGCTTAGGTAGGGGGCAGTACAATGAGCAGTTCTTC.

The rearrangement joins TRBV6-1 to TRBJ1-6, with a tentative D call TRBD1 (5 bases). The CDR3 is 16 residues long. The ends were cut back, 3 bases at V and 5 bases at J, with 14 bases in the middle. Germline V lookup: CDR1 MNHNS, CDR2 SASEGT. Written as DNA, the CDR3 is TGTGCCAGCAGTGAGGTCAGCCTGGACAATAATTCACCCCTCCACTTT. Protein product: CASSEVSLDNNSPLHF.

Regarding this clone: Other DNA sequences in the same sample also yield this CDR3. This chain links TRBV6-5 with TRBJ2-2; D unclear. The CDR3 loop spans 15 amino acids. Deletions cut 0 bases from V and 3 bases from J, with 8 bases between. Germline V gene data show CDR1 as MNHEY and CDR2 as SVGAGI. The CDR3 DNA is TGTGCCAGCAGTTACTCCGACACCTACACCGGGGAGCTGTTTTTT. This sequence encodes CASSYSDTYTGELFF.

The chain links TRBV5-1 to TRBJ1-1; tentatively, D is TRBD1 (5 bases). The CDR3 loop spans 18 amino acids. Germline V gene sequence: CDR1 SGHRS, CDR2 YFSETQ. The V and J ends lost 1 base and 1 base respectively, with 20 bases between them. The CDR3 here is CASSLRGQGGTSNTEAFF. CDR3 sequence (DNA): TGCGCCAGCAGCTTGAGGGGCCAAGGTGGCACTTCGAACACTGAAGCTTTCTTT.

The V gene is TRBV7-2, the J gene TRBJ2-3, with TRBD2 as a possible D gene (5 bases). The CDR3 runs to 16 residues. Germline V CDR1 and CDR2: SGHTA, FQGNSA. The V gene lost 2 bases and the J gene lost 2 bases, with 14 bases spanning the gap. This CDR3 is CASSLIIGEPTDTQYF. The CDR3 DNA reads as TGTGCCAGCAGCTTAATTATCGGGGAACCCACAGATACGCAGTATTTT. The whole variable domain, remainder taken from reference TRBV7-2 and TRBJ2-3, is GAGVSQSPSNKVTEKGKDVELRCDPISGHTALYWYRQSLGQGLEFLIYFQGNSAPDKSGLPSDRFSAERTGGSVSTLTIQRTQQEDSAVYLCASSLIIGEPTDTQYFGPGTRLTVL.

V and J are TRBV2 and TRBJ2-5, with 8 bases lining up with TRBD1. This CDR3 is built from 12 residues. J gave up 5 bases and V 7 bases, and 3 bases lay outside the gene matches. Germline CDR1 is SNHLY and CDR2 is FYNNEI. The CDR3 DNA reads TGTGCCAGCAAGGACAGGGTCGAGACCCAGTACTTC. Translation: CASKDRVETQYF.

This rearrangement joins TRBV18 to TRBJ2-5, with D possibly matching TRBD2 (5 bases). The V gene's germline CDR1 is KGHSH and CDR2 LQKENI. The CDR3 has 14 amino acids. V dropped 1 base and J dropped 3 bases, with 9 bases sitting between them. The DNA of the CDR3 is TGTGCCAGCTCACCACGGTCAGCGGAAGAGACCCAGTACTTC. This encodes CASSPRSAEETQYF.

This clone showed up just once. The chain joins TRBV18 to TRBJ2-3; a possible D gene is TRBD2 (5 bases). The length of the CDR3 is 15 residues. Looked up from germline, CDR1 is KGHSH and CDR2 is LQKENI. V was shortened by 2 bases and J by 0 bases, with 9 bases between the two germline ends. The CDR3 DNA is TGTGCCAGCTCACCAGAAGAGGGAAGCACAGATACGCAGTATTTT. The encoded protein is CASSPEEGSTDTQYF.

This chain connects TRBV5-1 to TRBJ2-5, with 10 bases lining up with TRBD2. The CDR3 loop spans 15 amino acids. Trimming cost V 3 bases and J 5 bases; bases outside gene matches: 7. Germline V CDR1 and CDR2: SGHRS, YFSETQ. This chain's CDR3 is CASSSAGGPGETQYF. The CDR3 nucleotides read TGCGCCAGCAGCTCAGCGGGGGGGCCAGGGGAGACCCAGTACTTC.